These T cell receptor beta chains were read from a single sample in a study of beta chain features in type 1 diabetes. Generated by immunoSEQ multiplex PCR, the TCRdb table keeps only in-frame clones and is missing some. There are some 370,000 clones in the sample; roughly a tenth occur only once, and about 0.64% lies in the top ten. The specimen was central memory CD4+ T cells from blood. Source of these receptors: a man aged 30 to 39 with type 1 diabetes. The CDR3 runs from the conserved cysteine through the conserved F or W. The D gene is left open where the match is weak. Expanded clones get a size class; other rows say once, few or many, or leave the size out.

D,size,V,J,CDR3,DNA
.,few,TRBV10-3,TRBJ1-2,CASRLGPYYGYTF,TGTGCCAGCAGGTTGGGACCATACTATGGCTACACCTTC
.,.,TRBV27,TRBJ1-5,CASSLRVHVQPQHF,TGTGCCAGCAGTCTAAGGGTCCACGTTCAGCCCCAGCATTTT
TRBD1,few,TRBV7-6,TRBJ2-7,CASSLDRGSYEQYF,TGTGCCAGCAGCTTAGACAGGGGGAGTTACGAGCAGTACTTC
.,.,TRBV28,TRBJ1-2,CASSPQEMGGYTF,TGTGCCAGCAGTCCCCAGGAGATGGGTGGCTACACCTTC
.,.,TRBV18,TRBJ2-7,CASSPGQSEEQYF,TGTGCCAGCTCACCAGGACAGAGCGAAGAGCAGTACTTC
.,few,TRBV19,TRBJ2-7,CASSRGQTSSYEQYF,TGTGCCAGTAGTAGAGGACAGACGAGCTCCTACGAGCAGTACTTC
TRBD2,.,TRBV7-2,TRBJ2-3,CASSLGSGRDTQYF,TGTGCCAGCAGCTTGGGAAGCGGGAGGGATACGCAGTATTTT
.,.,TRBV5-6,TRBJ2-5,CASSSGYGQETQYF,TGTGCCAGCAGCTCGGGATACGGGCAAGAGACCCAGTACTTC
.,.,TRBV6-6,TRBJ2-2,CASREPYRGELFF,TGTGCCAGCAGGGAACCTTACCGCGGGGAGCTGTTTTTT
TRBD1,few,TRBV7-6,TRBJ2-7,CASSATGGGYEQYF,TGTGCCAGCAGCGCAACAGGGGGTGGCTACGAGCAGTACTTC
TRBD1,.,TRBV15,TRBJ1-4,CATSRTGTEGEKLFF,TGTGCCACCAGCAGAACCGGGACAGAGGGTGAAAAACTGTTTTTT
.,few,TRBV25-1,TRBJ2-1,CASRRAGQAGEQFF,TGTGCCAGCCGCAGAGCGGGTCAGGCGGGTGAGCAGTTCTTC
.,few,TRBV27,TRBJ1-5,CASSSQPSNQPQHF,TGTGCCAGCAGTTCGCAGCCAAGCAATCAGCCCCAGCATTTT
.,.,TRBV11-2,TRBJ2-2,CASALGQTSGAGELFF,TGTGCCAGCGCTCTCGGGCAGACAAGTGGGGCCGGGGAGCTGTTTTTT
TRBD2,many,TRBV4-3,TRBJ2-1,CASSRTVLAGGPDRFF,TGCGCCAGCAGCCGCACCGTACTAGCGGGAGGACCCGATCGGTTCTTC
.,few,TRBV7-2,TRBJ2-1,CASSLSRTNNEQFF,TGTGCCAGCAGCTTATCCCGGACTAACAATGAGCAGTTCTTC
.,many,TRBV10-3,TRBJ2-2,CAISARSGELFF,TGTGCCATCAGTGCGAGATCCGGGGAGCTGTTTTTT
.,.,TRBV29-1,TRBJ1-1,CSVVSAGAFF,TGCAGCGTTGTATCCGCTGGGGCTTTCTTT
.,.,TRBV5-1,TRBJ2-3,CASSASTDTQYF,TGCGCCAGCAGCGCCTCGACAGATACGCAGTATTTT
TRBD2,few,TRBV11-2,TRBJ2-7,CASSFARPFAGENNEQYF,TGTGCCAGCAGCTTTGCCCGGCCCTTTGCGGGAGAAAATAACGAGCAGTACTTC
.,many,TRBV10-3,TRBJ1-5,CAISDPTGTGDQPQHF,TGTGCCATCAGTGACCCCACCGGGACGGGGGATCAGCCCCAGCATTTT
TRBD1,few,TRBV10-3,TRBJ1-5,CASEQGNGNQPQHF,TGTGCCAGCGAACAGGGGAACGGCAATCAGCCCCAGCATTTT
TRBD2,.,TRBV6-4,TRBJ2-1,CASSDSSSGNNEQFF,TGTGCCAGCAGTGACTCTTCCAGCGGGAATAATGAGCAGTTCTTC
TRBD1,.,TRBV27,TRBJ1-1,CASRGQPGQGRWSTEAFF,TGTGCCAGCAGGGGACAACCGGGACAGGGACGGTGGAGCACTGAAGCTTTCTTT
.,.,TRBV6-1,TRBJ2-5,CASSEPQQGQETQYF,TGTGCCAGCAGTGAACCCCAGCAGGGGCAAGAGACCCAGTACTTC
.,many,TRBV7-9,TRBJ1-3,CASSLWEQNSGNTIYF,TGTGCCAGCAGCTTGTGGGAACAGAACTCTGGAAACACCATATATTTT
.,many,TRBV4-1,TRBJ2-2,CASSQADLSIFPNTGELFF,TGCGCCAGCAGCCAGGCGGACCTTTCTATCTTTCCGAACACCGGGGAGCTGTTTTTT
.,medium-sized,TRBV9,TRBJ1-3,CASSDGFAGGGNTIYF,TGTGCCAGCAGCGACGGTTTCGCCGGCGGTGGAAACACCATATATTTT
TRBD2,many,TRBV28,TRBJ2-5,CASSPSAGNWGETQYF,TGTGCCAGCAGTCCTTCAGCGGGAAATTGGGGAGAGACCCAGTACTTC
.,.,TRBV7-8,TRBJ2-7,CASSLLESYEQYF,TGTGCCAGCAGCTTGCTGGAGTCCTACGAGCAGTACTTC
TRBD1,many,TRBV11-2,TRBJ2-3,CASALRGPGADTQYF,TGTGCCAGCGCCCTTAGGGGGCCTGGAGCAGATACGCAGTATTTT
.,.,TRBV9,TRBJ2-2,CASSVVRVARASTGELFF,TGTGCCAGCAGCGTAGTAAGGGTCGCGAGGGCGAGCACCGGGGAGCTGTTTTTT
.,.,TRBV5-4,TRBJ2-2,CASSLARHTTGELFF,TGTGCCAGCAGCTTGGCGCGACACACCACCGGGGAGCTGTTTTTT
.,.,TRBV5-1,TRBJ2-1,CASSLVASSYNEQFF,TGCGCCAGCAGCTTGGTGGCTAGCTCCTACAATGAGCAGTTCTTC
TRBD2,.,TRBV7-2,TRBJ2-3,CASSFVSGSTDTQYF,TGTGCCAGCAGCTTTGTTAGCGGGAGCACAGATACGCAGTATTTT
.,.,TRBV28,TRBJ1-2,CASSAGAAGYTF,TGTGCCAGCAGTGCGGGGGCCGCAGGCTACACCTTC
TRBD1,.,TRBV2,TRBJ2-4,CASSDRGPAKNIQYF,TGTGCCAGCAGTGACAGGGGGCCGGCCAAAAACATTCAGTACTTC
.,.,TRBV7-2,TRBJ2-5,CASSSGTLKETQYF,TGTGCCAGCAGCTCCGGGACTTTAAAAGAGACCCAGTACTTC
.,.,TRBV6-1,TRBJ1-5,CASRVRANSNQPQHF,TGTGCCAGCAGGGTGAGGGCCAATAGCAATCAGCCCCAGCATTTT
TRBD1,few,TRBV2,TRBJ2-3,CASSGQGVGDTQYF,TGTGCCAGCAGTGGACAGGGGGTTGGAGATACGCAGTATTTT
.,many,TRBV19,TRBJ2-7,CASSMPYEQYF,TGTGCCAGTAGTATGCCCTACGAGCAGTACTTC
TRBD1,many,TRBV6-6,TRBJ1-3,CASVQGARGNTIYF,TGTGCCAGCGTACAGGGGGCGCGAGGAAACACCATATATTTT
.,.,TRBV5-1,TRBJ1-2,CASSLDQGLNYGYTF,TGCGCCAGCAGCTTGGATCAGGGACTTAACTATGGCTACACCTTC
.,few,TRBV28,TRBJ1-2,CASNPQGYGYTF,TGTGCCAGCAACCCTCAGGGCTATGGCTACACCTTC
.,few,TRBV7-2,TRBJ1-2,CASSLLHGYTF,TGTGCCAGCAGCTTACTCCATGGCTACACCTTC
TRBD1,.,TRBV27,TRBJ1-5,CASSFQQGAQPQHF,TGTGCCAGCAGTTTCCAGCAGGGGGCCCAGCCCCAGCATTTT
.,.,TRBV5-1,TRBJ2-3,CASSRVSNTDTQYF,TGCGCCAGCAGCAGGGTCAGCAACACAGATACGCAGTATTTT
.,few,TRBV19,TRBJ2-7,CASSISSYEQYF,TGTGCCAGTAGCATATCCTCCTACGAGCAGTACTTC
.,.,TRBV7-9,TRBJ2-2,CASSLASKGGELFF,TGTGCCAGCAGCTTGGCCTCGAAAGGCGGGGAGCTGTTTTTT
TRBD2,.,TRBV7-2,TRBJ2-3,CASSLGLAGGVDTQYF,TGTGCCAGCAGCTTAGGGCTAGCGGGAGGGGTAGATACGCAGTATTTT
.,few,TRBV5-6,TRBJ2-2,CASSLRGHHQELFF,TGTGCCAGCAGCTTGCGAGGACACCATCAGGAGCTGTTTTTT
TRBD2,few,TRBV9,TRBJ2-1,CASSVATSQTNEQFF,TGTGCCAGCAGCGTAGCGACTAGCCAGACGAATGAGCAGTTCTTC
TRBD1,few,TRBV28,TRBJ1-5,CASSGDRGDQPQHF,TGTGCCAGCAGCGGTGACAGGGGGGATCAGCCCCAGCATTTT
.,many,TRBV28,TRBJ1-5,CASSRGGGNQPQHF,TGTGCCAGCAGTAGAGGTGGTGGCAATCAGCCCCAGCATTTT
.,.,TRBV27,TRBJ1-1,CASSLVPGGTEAFF,TGTGCCAGCAGTTTAGTCCCGGGCGGCACTGAAGCTTTCTTT
.,.,TRBV10-3,TRBJ1-1,CAIGDRTAGTEAFF,TGTGCCATCGGTGATCGGACAGCGGGGACTGAAGCTTTCTTT
TRBD1,few,TRBV19,TRBJ2-2,CATSGQGVGELFF,TGTGCCACTTCGGGACAGGGGGTAGGGGAGCTGTTTTTT
.,few,TRBV6-5,TRBJ2-7,CASSYSGTQGPYEQYF,TGTGCCAGCAGTTACTCGGGAACGCAGGGCCCCTACGAGCAGTACTTC
.,.,TRBV27,TRBJ1-2,CASRRLTAPQQGANYGYTF,TGTGCCAGCAGGCGGTTGACAGCGCCTCAACAAGGGGCTAACTATGGCTACACCTTC